This TCR beta chain was captured by sequencing in a study of blood T cell repertoires in COVID-19. Study context: Material from acute and convalescent COVID-19 was sourced from the United States, Italy and Spain. PBMCs, B-cell-depleted T cells, or T cells provided the cDNA or gDNA that made up the material.

CDR1 is SGHDN and CDR2 is FVKESK in the germline V gene. V lost 1 base and J 3 bases, leaving 13 bases between the germline ends. CDR3 length equals 17 residues. As handled by the study authors: Reference gene primer amplification yielded estimated nucleated cell counts. The protocol was immunoSEQ multiplex PCR, while the TCRdb copy is restricted to in-frame clones and leaves out a portion. V and J calls plus clone size are reproduced from that table; the DNA served to infer D and trimming. The profile covers more than 300,000 clones, with 86% appearing a single time and around 1.7% taken by the ten largest.

The chain couples TRBV14 to TRBJ1-6; D is unresolved. The sequencing input was peripheral blood. The TCR originated in a woman in her forties or fifties with acute or convalescent COVID-19. CDR3 amino acids: CASSQGRVDYYNSPLHF. The CDR3, as DNA: TGTGCCAGCAGCCAAGGAAGGGTAGACTACTATAATTCACCCCTCCACTTT.